These T cell receptor beta chains were read from a single sample in a study of metastatic and nonmetastatic thyroid tumors. TCRdb used MiXCR to call clones anew from the PCR reads. Among 35,000 to 50,000 clones listed, around 10% were seen once. The sequenced material came from blood. Receptor source: a male donor with papillary thyroid cancer or a benign thyroid nodule (not recorded which). Some clones in this sample may be carry-over from other donors' samples. CDR3s include the opening cysteine and the closing phenylalanine or tryptophan. D genes are given only for firm matches. Some rows mark clone size as missing; the rest say once, few, many or name a class of expanded clone.

v_gene	abundance	j_gene	d_gene	CDR3aa	CDR3nt
TRBV4-1	many	TRBJ2-7	TRBD2	CASSQEWTSEYYEQYF	TGCGCCAGCAGCCAAGAATGGACTAGCGAGTACTACGAGCAGTACTTC
TRBV7-9	many	TRBJ2-7	TRBD2	CASSSPSGRSTYEQYF	TGTGCCAGCAGCTCTCCTAGCGGGAGGTCGACCTACGAGCAGTACTTC
TRBV11-2	many	TRBJ1-2	NA	CASSREAGHHYGYTF	TGTGCCAGCAGTCGAGAGGCCGGGCATCACTATGGCTACACCTTC
TRBV28	many	TRBJ1-2	TRBD1	CASSLGTDHLLYGYTF	TGTGCCAGCAGCCTTGGGACAGACCACCTACTCTATGGCTACACCTTC
TRBV2	many	TRBJ2-4	NA	CASSEVVNIQYF	TGTGCCAGCAGTGAAGTGGTGAACATTCAGTACTTC
TRBV6-2/TRBV6-3	few	TRBJ2-1	NA	CASSYKAGHYNEQFF	TGTGCCAGCAGTTATAAAGCGGGACACTACAATGAGCAGTTCTTC
TRBV4-1	many	TRBJ2-7	NA	CASSQDGAVSAYEQYF	TGCGCCAGCAGCCAAGATGGTGCGGTATCAGCCTACGAGCAGTACTTC
TRBV24-1	many	TRBJ1-5	TRBD1	CATREGGGNQPQHF	TGTGCCACCAGGGAAGGGGGCGGCAATCAGCCCCAGCATTTT
TRBV6-1	hyperexpanded	TRBJ2-3	NA	CASSPGASPTDTQYF	TGTGCCAGCAGTCCCGGGGCTAGCCCCACAGATACGCAGTATTTT
TRBV20-1	many	TRBJ1-3	NA	CSVGSSGNTIYF	TGCAGTGTCGGTTCCTCTGGAAACACCATATATTTT
TRBV6-1	many	TRBJ2-4	TRBD1	CASSSAGGPFVNIQYF	TGTGCCAGCAGTAGTGCAGGGGGCCCCTTTGTTAACATTCAGTACTTC
TRBV27	many	TRBJ2-6	TRBD1	CASSLTGEIAGANVLTF	TGTGCCAGCAGTTTAACAGGGGAAATCGCCGGGGCCAACGTCCTGACTTTC
TRBV11-2	few	TRBJ2-1	TRBD2	CASSLVKTGGSNNEQFF	TGTGCCAGCAGCTTAGTGAAGACTGGCGGGAGTAACAATGAGCAGTTCTTC
TRBV4-1	many	TRBJ1-1	NA	CASSQVPFTEAFF	TGCGCCAGCAGCCAAGTCCCTTTCACTGAAGCTTTCTTT
TRBV28	many	TRBJ1-5	NA	CASRPGLFRNQPQHF	TGTGCCAGCAGGCCGGGTCTGTTTCGGAATCAGCCCCAGCATTTT
TRBV4-3	few	TRBJ2-3	TRBD2	CASSPTPLAGGGADTQYF	TGCGCCAGCAGCCCGACCCCCCTAGCGGGAGGAGGAGCAGATACGCAGTATTTT
TRBV7-2	many	TRBJ2-5	NA	CASSLPRDFETQYF	TGTGCCAGCAGCTTACCCAGGGACTTTGAGACCCAGTACTTC
TRBV12-3/TRBV12-4	many	TRBJ2-3	NA	CASSFRLVSDTQYF	TGTGCCAGCAGTTTCCGACTAGTCTCGGATACGCAGTATTTT
TRBV12-3/TRBV12-4	many	TRBJ1-1	NA	CASSPWTGNTEAFF	TGTGCCAGCAGTCCCTGGACGGGGAACACTGAAGCTTTCTTT
TRBV4-1	NA	TRBJ2-4	NA	CASSQEGGSGNIQYF	TGCGCCAGCAGCCAAGAGGGGGGCTCGGGAAACATTCAGTACTTC
TRBV4-2	NA	TRBJ2-5	TRBD2	CASSQGQVGLAGDTQYF	TGTGCCAGCAGCCAAGGTCAGGTGGGACTAGCGGGAGATACCCAGTACTTC
TRBV27	many	TRBJ1-1	NA	CATARDIRNTEAFF	TGTGCCACCGCACGGGACATTAGGAACACTGAAGCTTTCTTT
TRBV19	many	TRBJ1-5	NA	CASSSKRDYSNQPQHF	TGTGCCAGTAGCTCCAAGCGGGATTATAGCAATCAGCCCCAGCATTTT
TRBV20-1	many	TRBJ1-1	NA	CSASMNTEAFF	TGCAGTGCTAGTATGAACACTGAAGCTTTCTTT
TRBV11-2	many	TRBJ2-5	TRBD2	CASRELAGRETQYF	TGTGCCAGCAGAGAGCTAGCGGGAAGAGAGACCCAGTACTTC
TRBV19	few	TRBJ2-6	NA	CASSDPLGRRSGANVLTF	TGTGCCAGTAGTGACCCCCTTGGGCGGAGGAGCGGGGCCAACGTCCTGACTTTC
TRBV4-2	many	TRBJ2-7	TRBD1	CASSLERDRGLYEQYF	TGTGCCAGCAGCCTCGAGAGGGACAGGGGGCTCTACGAGCAGTACTTC
TRBV4-1	many	TRBJ2-1	TRBD1	CASSQGELRGRRVQFF	TGCGCCAGCAGCCAAGGGGAATTGAGGGGGCGAAGGGTGCAGTTCTTC
TRBV11-2	many	TRBJ2-1	NA	CASSWGAYNEQFF	TGTGCCAGCAGCTGGGGAGCTTACAATGAGCAGTTCTTC
TRBV10-3	few	TRBJ2-7	NA	CAISEPKISYEQYF	TGTGCCATCAGTGAGCCGAAAATCTCCTACGAGCAGTACTTC
TRBV6-5	few	TRBJ2-7	NA	CASSYRDGSYEQYF	TGTGCCAGCAGCTACCGGGACGGCTCCTACGAGCAGTACTTC
TRBV24-1	many	TRBJ2-3	TRBD1	CATSPTLGTGGTDTQYF	TGTGCCACCAGTCCAACTTTAGGGACAGGGGGGACAGATACGCAGTATTTT
TRBV9	NA	TRBJ2-5	NA	CASSLDAGVGETQYF	TGTGCCAGCAGCTTAGACGCCGGGGTTGGGGAGACCCAGTACTTC
TRBV5-8	NA	TRBJ1-5	NA	CASSSFNQPQHF	TGTGCCAGCAGCTCGTTCAATCAGCCCCAGCATTTT
TRBV11-2	many	TRBJ2-1	TRBD1	CASSLGGTGPIWEQFF	TGTGCCAGCAGCTTAGGAGGGACAGGCCCGATTTGGGAGCAGTTCTTC
TRBV12-3/TRBV12-4	many	TRBJ1-1	NA	CASILGVMNTEAFF	TGTGCCAGCATCCTCGGGGTCATGAACACTGAAGCTTTCTTT
TRBV5-1	NA	TRBJ1-2	NA	CASRSTDINYGYTF	TGCGCCAGCAGGAGTACTGATATCAACTATGGCTACACCTTC
TRBV7-2	many	TRBJ2-7	NA	CASSLELGHEQYF	TGTGCCAGCAGCTTAGAGTTGGGCCACGAGCAGTACTTC
TRBV5-1	NA	TRBJ2-3	TRBD2	CASSLPDGGYTDTQYF	TGCGCCAGCAGCCTCCCGGACGGGGGGTACACAGATACGCAGTATTTT
TRBV7-2	many	TRBJ1-2	NA	CASSLGQLYGYTF	TGTGCCAGCAGCTTAGGACAGCTCTATGGCTACACCTTC